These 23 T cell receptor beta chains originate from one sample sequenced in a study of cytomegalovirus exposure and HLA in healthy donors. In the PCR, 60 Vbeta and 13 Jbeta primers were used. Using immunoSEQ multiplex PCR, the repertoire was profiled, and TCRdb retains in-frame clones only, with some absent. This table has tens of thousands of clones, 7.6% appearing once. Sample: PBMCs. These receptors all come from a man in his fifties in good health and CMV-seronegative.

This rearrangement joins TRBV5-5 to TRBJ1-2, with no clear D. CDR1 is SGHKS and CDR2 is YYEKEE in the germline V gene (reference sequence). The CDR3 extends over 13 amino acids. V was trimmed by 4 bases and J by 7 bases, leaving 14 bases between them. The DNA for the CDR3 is TGTGCCAGCAGCCTGACACTCCATAGTGGCTACACCTTC. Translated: CASSLTLHSGYTF.

CDR3 in DNA: TGTGCCAGCAGACAAGGGGGCGGCATGAACACTGAAGCTTTCTTT. It codes for CASRQGGGMNTEAFF. The chain recombines TRBV6-4 with TRBJ1-1, with TRBD1 identical over 7 bases. Trimming at V came to 6 bases and at J to 0 bases, leaving 7 bases not matched to a gene. The germline V gene has CDR1 MRHNA and CDR2 SNTAGT. The CDR3 extends over 15 amino acids.

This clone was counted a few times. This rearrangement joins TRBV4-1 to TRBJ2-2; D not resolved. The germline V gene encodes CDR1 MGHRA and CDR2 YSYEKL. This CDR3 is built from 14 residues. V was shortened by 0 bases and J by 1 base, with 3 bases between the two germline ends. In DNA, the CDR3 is TGCGCCAGCAGCCAAGACGGGAACACCGGGGAGCTGTTTTTT. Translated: CASSQDGNTGELFF.

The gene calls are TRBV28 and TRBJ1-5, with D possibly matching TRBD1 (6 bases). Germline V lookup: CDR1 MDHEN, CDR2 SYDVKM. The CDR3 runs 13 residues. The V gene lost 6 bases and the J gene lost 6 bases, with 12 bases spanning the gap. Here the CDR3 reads CASRRGGVQPQHF. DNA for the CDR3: TGTGCCAGCAGGAGGGGGGGAGTTCAGCCCCAGCATTTT.

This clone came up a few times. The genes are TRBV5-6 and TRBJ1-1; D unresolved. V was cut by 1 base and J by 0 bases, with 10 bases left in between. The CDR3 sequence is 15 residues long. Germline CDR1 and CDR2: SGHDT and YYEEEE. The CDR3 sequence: CASSLNPGMNTEAFF. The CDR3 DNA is TGTGCCAGCAGCTTGAACCCGGGTATGAACACTGAAGCTTTCTTT. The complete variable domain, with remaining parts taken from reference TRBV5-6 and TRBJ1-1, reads DAGVTQSPTHLIKTRGQQVTLRCSPKSGHDTVSWYQQALGQGPQFIFQYYEEEERQRGNFPDRFSGHQFPNYSSELNVNALLLGDSALYLCASSLNPGMNTEAFFGQGTRLTVV.

The CDR3 region has the DNA TGTGCCAGCAGTGACCCAGGGACTAGCGGGGGGGCCGATACGCAGTATTTT. Translating it yields CASSDPGTSGGADTQYF. The chain uses TRBV6-1 and TRBJ2-3; 16 nucleotides line up with TRBD2. V shed 3 bases, J shed 6 bases, and the junction held 6 bases outside the gene matches. CDR1 MNHNS and CDR2 SASEGT come from the germline V gene. CDR3 size: 17 residues.

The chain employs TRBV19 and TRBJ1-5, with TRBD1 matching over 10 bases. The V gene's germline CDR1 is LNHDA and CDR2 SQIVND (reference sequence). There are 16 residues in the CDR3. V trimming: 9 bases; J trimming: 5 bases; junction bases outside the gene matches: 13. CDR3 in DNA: TGTGCCAGCAAGAGCCGGGACAGGGGACCCCATCAGCCCCAGCATTTT. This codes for CASKSRDRGPHQPQHF.

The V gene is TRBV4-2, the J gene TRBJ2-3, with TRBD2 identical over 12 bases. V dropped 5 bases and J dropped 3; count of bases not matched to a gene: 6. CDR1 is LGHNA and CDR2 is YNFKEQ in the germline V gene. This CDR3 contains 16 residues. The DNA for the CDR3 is TGTGCCAGCAGCACCCAACTAGCGGGGGGTACAGATACGCAGTATTTT. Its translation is CASSTQLAGGTDTQYF.

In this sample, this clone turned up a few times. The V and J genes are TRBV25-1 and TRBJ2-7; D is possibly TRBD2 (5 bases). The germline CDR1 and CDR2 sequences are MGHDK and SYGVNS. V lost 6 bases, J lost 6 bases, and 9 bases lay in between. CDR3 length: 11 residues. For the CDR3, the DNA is TGTGCCAGCAGCACCGGGGTCGAGCAGTACTTC. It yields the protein CASSTGVEQYF.

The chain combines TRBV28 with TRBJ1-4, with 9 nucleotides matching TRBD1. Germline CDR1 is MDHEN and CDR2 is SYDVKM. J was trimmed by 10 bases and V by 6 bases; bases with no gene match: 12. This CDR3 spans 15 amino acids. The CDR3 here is CASSRSDRGRVKLFF. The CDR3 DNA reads TGTGCCAGCAGCCGATCTGACAGGGGGAGGGTAAAACTGTTTTTT.

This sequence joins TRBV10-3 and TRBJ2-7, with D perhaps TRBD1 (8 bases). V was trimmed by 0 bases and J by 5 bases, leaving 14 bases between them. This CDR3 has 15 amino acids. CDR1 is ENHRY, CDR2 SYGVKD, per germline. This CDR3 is CAISESRTGRDEQYF. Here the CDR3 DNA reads TGTGCCATCAGTGAGTCTAGGACAGGGAGGGACGAGCAGTACTTC.

This CDR3 reads CASRGGPNYGYTF. CDR3 nucleotide sequence: TGTGCCAGCAGGGGCGGGCCTAACTATGGCTACACCTTC. The chain combines TRBV28 with TRBJ1-2; unclear D gene. CDR1 MDHEN and CDR2 SYDVKM come from the germline V gene. This CDR3 comprises 13 residues. Trimming stripped 6 bases from V and 0 bases from J, with 8 bases between.

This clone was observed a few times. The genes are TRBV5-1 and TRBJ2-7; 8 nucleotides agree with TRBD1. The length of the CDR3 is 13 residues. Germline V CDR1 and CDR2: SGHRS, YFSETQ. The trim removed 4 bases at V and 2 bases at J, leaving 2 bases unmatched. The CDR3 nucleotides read TGCGCCAGCAGCCCGGACAGGGCCTACGAGCAGTACTTC. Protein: CASSPDRAYEQYF.

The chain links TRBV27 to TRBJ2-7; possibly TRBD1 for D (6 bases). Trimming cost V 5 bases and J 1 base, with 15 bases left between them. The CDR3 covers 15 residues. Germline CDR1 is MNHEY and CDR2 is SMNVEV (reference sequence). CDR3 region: CASSAQGRVSYEQYF. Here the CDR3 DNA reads TGTGCCAGCAGTGCTCAGGGGCGGGTTTCCTACGAGCAGTACTTC.

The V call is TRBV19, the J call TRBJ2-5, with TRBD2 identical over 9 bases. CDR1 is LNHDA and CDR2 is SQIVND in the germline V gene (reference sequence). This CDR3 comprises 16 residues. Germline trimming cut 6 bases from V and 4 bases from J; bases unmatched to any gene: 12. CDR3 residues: CASRGAAGGPRETQYF. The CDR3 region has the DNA TGTGCCAGTAGGGGGGCGGCGGGAGGGCCGAGAGAGACCCAGTACTTC. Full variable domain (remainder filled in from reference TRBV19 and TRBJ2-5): DGGITQSPKYLFRKEGQNVTLSCEQNLNHDAMYWYRQDPGQGLRLIYYSQIVNDFQKGDIAEGYSVSREKKESFPLTVTSAQKNPTAFYLCASRGAAGGPRETQYFGPGTRLLVL.

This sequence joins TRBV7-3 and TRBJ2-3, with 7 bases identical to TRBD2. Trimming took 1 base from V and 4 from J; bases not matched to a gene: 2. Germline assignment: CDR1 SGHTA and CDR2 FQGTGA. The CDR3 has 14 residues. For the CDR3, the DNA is TGTGCCAGCAGCTTAAACGGGGGGTCAGATACGCAGTATTTT. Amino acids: CASSLNGGSDTQYF.

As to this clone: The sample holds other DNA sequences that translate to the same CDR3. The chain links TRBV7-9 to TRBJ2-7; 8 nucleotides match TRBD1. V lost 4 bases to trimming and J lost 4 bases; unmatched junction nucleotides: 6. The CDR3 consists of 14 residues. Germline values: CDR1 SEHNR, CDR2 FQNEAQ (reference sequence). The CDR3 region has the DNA TGTGCCAGCAGCTCCGGGACAGGAGTATACGAGCAGTACTTC. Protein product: CASSSGTGVYEQYF. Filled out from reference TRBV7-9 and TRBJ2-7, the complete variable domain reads DTGVSQNPRHKITKRGQNVTFRCDPISEHNRLYWYRQTLGQGPEFLTYFQNEAQLEKSRLLSDRFSAERPKGSFSTLEIQRTEQGDSAMYLCASSSGTGVYEQYFGPGTRLTVT.

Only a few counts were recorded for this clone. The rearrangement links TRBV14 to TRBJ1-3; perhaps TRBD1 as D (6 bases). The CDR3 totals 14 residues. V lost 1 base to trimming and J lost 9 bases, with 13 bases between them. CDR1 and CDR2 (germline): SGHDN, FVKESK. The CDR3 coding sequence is TGTGCCAGCAGCCAAGGCAGGGGTCTGGGCACCATATATTTT. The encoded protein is CASSQGRGLGTIYF.

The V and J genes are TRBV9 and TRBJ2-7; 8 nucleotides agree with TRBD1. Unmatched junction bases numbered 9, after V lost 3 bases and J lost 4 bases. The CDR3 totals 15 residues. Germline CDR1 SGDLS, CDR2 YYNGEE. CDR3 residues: CASSALGQGIYEQYF. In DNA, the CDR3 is TGTGCCAGCAGCGCCCTCGGACAGGGCATTTACGAGCAGTACTTC.

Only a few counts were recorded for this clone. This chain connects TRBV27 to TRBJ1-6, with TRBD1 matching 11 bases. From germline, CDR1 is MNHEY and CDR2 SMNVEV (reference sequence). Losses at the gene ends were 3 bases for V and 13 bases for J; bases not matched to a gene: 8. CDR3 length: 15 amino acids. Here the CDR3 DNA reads TGTGCCAGCAGTTTGAAGGGACAGGGGGGTTGGCCCCTCCACTTT. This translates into CASSLKGQGGWPLHF.

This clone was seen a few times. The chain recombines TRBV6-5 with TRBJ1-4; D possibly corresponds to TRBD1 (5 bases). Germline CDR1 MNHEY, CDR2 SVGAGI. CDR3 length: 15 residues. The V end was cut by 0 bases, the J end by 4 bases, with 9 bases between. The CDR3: CASSYSNRFNEKLFF. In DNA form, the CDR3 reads TGTGCCAGCAGTTACTCGAACAGGTTTAATGAAAAACTGTTTTTT.

The CDR3, as DNA: TGTGCCAGCAGGGGCAGCTTCGATACGCAGTATTTT. Protein: CASRGSFDTQYF. This chain connects TRBV5-4 to TRBJ2-3; no clear D. From germline, CDR1 is SGHNT and CDR2 YYREEE (reference sequence). V dropped 5 bases and J dropped 6 bases, with 10 bases sitting between them. The CDR3 is 12 residues long.

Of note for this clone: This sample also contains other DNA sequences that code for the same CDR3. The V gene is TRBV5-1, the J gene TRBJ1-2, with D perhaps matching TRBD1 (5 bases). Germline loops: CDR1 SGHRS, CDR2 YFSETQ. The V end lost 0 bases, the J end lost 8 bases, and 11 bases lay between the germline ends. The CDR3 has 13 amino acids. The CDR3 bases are TGCGCCAGCAGCTTGGGTCAGGGAGGAGGCTACACCTTC. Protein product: CASSLGQGGGYTF.